Listed below are T cell receptor beta chains from one sample, sequenced in a study of Graves' ophthalmopathy and Graves' hyperthyroidism. TCRdb redid the calling of the multiplex PCR reads with MiXCR, one entry per CDR3 protein. The sample includes over 500,000 distinct CDR3 sequences, roughly 20% of them seen just once. Input material: peripheral blood. Receptors were obtained from a woman aged 18-35 years with stable Graves' hyperthyroidism. Some clones in this sample may be carry-over from other donors' samples. CDR3s leave out the opening cysteine and the closing phenylalanine or tryptophan.

v_call,cdr3_aa
TRBV2,ASTSPDAWWEQY
TRBV7-2,ATGGAPRDEQY
TRBV20-1,SAAPDRDYEQY
TRBV2,ASSGGTSGYEQY
TRBV6-5,ASSYYRVGGGSGYT
TRBV15,ATSTSNYGYT
TRBV12-3/TRBV12-4,ASSLGDRDQPQH
TRBV6-5,ASSYSVPLDDYGYT
TRBV11-2,ASSLEFAEDYGYT
TRBV6-5,ASSYRGSVQY
TRBV12-3/TRBV12-4,ASSSGQGGAGELF
TRBV7-3,ASSPGTGGVLAEAF
TRBV6-1,ASSAQYLNQPQH
TRBV11-2,ASSLAFRGPYEQY
TRBV28,ASSFPEQGTYEQY
TRBV12-3/TRBV12-4,ASSQAWVPEAF
TRBV7-8,ASSLEVGPYEQY
TRBV19,ASSIGPGGNQPQH
TRBV24-1,ATSTILPFNCGVMNTEAF
TRBV5-1,ASSSRGAQGAIWTEAF
TRBV19,ASSMGWDQPQH
TRBV2,ASSDPGQALNQPQH
TRBV11-2,ASSQRPNYGYT
TRBV6-2/TRBV6-3,ASSFQPAALQGTQY
TRBV12-3/TRBV12-4,ASSLSGWDQPQH
TRBV4-2,ASSQDHRGDYGYT
TRBV20-1,SARWGDQPQH
TRBV18,ASSSPGGAF
TRBV20-1,SARKLCRQLESPLH
TRBV30,AWSEGTLSEQY
TRBV6-2/TRBV6-3,ATRQGPAKNIQY
TRBV28,ASMGTENTEAF
TRBV4-1,ASSQEAGGPYEQY
TRBV12-3/TRBV12-4,ASSPGVIRNQPQH
TRBV28,ASRLAGTNTGELF
TRBV28,ASRRQGASYNSPLH
TRBV28,ASTSSGGVYEQY
TRBV27,ASSLGWGNGYGYT
TRBV19,ASKEREGPLTYEQY
TRBV3-1,ASSQAPGSGNTIY
TRBV4-1,ASSDQAPGTSFQTQY
TRBV12-3/TRBV12-4,ASSPGLAGGLGELF
TRBV6-2/TRBV6-3,ASTPWAGSSSGANVLT
TRBV6-2/TRBV6-3,ANNPAGEVYEQY
TRBV6-5,ASSTEYGNTIY
TRBV20-1,SASDFGRVGSQPQH
TRBV7-2,ASSTYRAEAF
TRBV6-1,ASSPGGLNRYT
TRBV19,ASSIQGLDQPQH
TRBV11-2,ASSPRPGTGTAGNTIY
TRBV12-3/TRBV12-4,ASSLSAIPYEQY
TRBV18,ASSPGQGKETQY
TRBV12-3/TRBV12-4,ASSLQGEVGYT
TRBV6-1,ASSGLLGRMNTEAF
TRBV5-1,ASSLPGRRAGELF
TRBV7-2,ASSFRQNEQY
TRBV24-1,ATSDPTGSGETQY